This T cell receptor (beta chain) comes out of a study of radiotherapy plus CTLA-4 blockade in lung cancer. Study context: Among patients, approximately 17% showed objective responses, and approximately 31% had disease control. Study-level findings and limits: Researchers report tumor-derived TCR clones expanding in blood after radiotherapy plus ipilimumab. Reportedly, early blood T cell clone dynamics best predicted response, with interferon-beta.

This table comes from immunoSEQ multiplex PCR, and its TCRdb copy is limited to in-frame clones, with some not included. Of over 80,000 clones in the sample, roughly four fifths were seen once. The study gave focal radiation plus ipilimumab CTLA-4 blockade to patients with chemo-refractory metastatic non-small-cell lung cancer. As to this clone: The antigen is unknown.

The germline V gene has CDR1 ENHRY and CDR2 SYGVKD. V was clipped by 6 bases and J by 9 bases; unmatched bases: 3. This CDR3 comprises 13 residues. The clonotype was recovered from a human donor with non-small cell lung cancer who had stable disease on radiotherapy plus ipilimumab. This specimen was peripheral blood, taken from a patient treated with radiotherapy plus ipilimumab. The V gene is TRBV10-3, the J gene TRBJ2-7; 15 nucleotides line up with TRBD2. The CDR3 coding sequence is TGTGCCATCAGCGGGACTAGCGGGGGGTGGCAGTACTTC. It yields the protein CAISGTSGGWQYF.